What follows are 3 T cell receptor beta chains derived from one specimen sequenced in a study of shared clonotypes between healthy human individuals. Data came from immunoSEQ multiplex PCR; TCRdb stores just in-frame clones and leaves some out. The data show 1.6 million or so clones, with about 96% seen just once and about 1% held by the top ten. Sequencing used naive CD4+ T cells sorted from blood. Subset indicated: CD45RA+ positively selected. These receptor sequences come from a man aged 25 to 45 in good health.

The chain is built from TRBV28 and TRBJ2-7, with TRBD1 matching 9 bases. Trimming removed 5 bases from V and 0 bases from J; junction bases left unmatched: 11. The CDR3 length is 17 residues. The V gene's germline CDR1 is MDHEN and CDR2 SYDVKM. DNA for the CDR3: TGTGCCAGCAGTCCACCAACCGGGACAGGGAGCTCCTACGAGCAGTACTTC. Its protein product is CASSPPTGTGSSYEQYF. Filled out from reference TRBV28 and TRBJ2-7, the complete variable domain reads DVKVTQSSRYLVKRTGEKVFLECVQDMDHENMFWYRQDPGLGLRLIYFSYDVKMKEKGDIPEGYSVSREKKERFSLILESASTNQTSMYLCASSPPTGTGSSYEQYFGPGTRLTVT.

V gene TRBV6-5 combines with J gene TRBJ1-2, with D uncertain. CDR1 is MNHEY and CDR2 is SVGAGI in the germline V gene. This CDR3 has 12 amino acids. V was shortened by 4 bases and J by 4 bases, with 7 bases between the two germline ends. CDR3 sequence reads: CASSWGVYGYTF. The DNA of the CDR3 is TGTGCCAGCAGTTGGGGAGTCTATGGCTACACCTTC.

This chain connects TRBV5-4 to TRBJ1-1; D is undetermined. Deletions cut 3 bases from V and 1 base from J, with 13 bases between. The CDR3 consists of 15 residues. CDR1 SGHNT and CDR2 YYREEE come from the germline V gene (reference sequence). CDR3 in DNA: TGTGCCAGCAGCTCGGGAGGTCTCAAGAACACTGAAGCTTTCTTT. Its translation is CASSSGGLKNTEAFF. The whole variable domain, filled in from reference TRBV5-4 and TRBJ1-1, reads ETGVTQSPTHLIKTRGQQVTLRCSSQSGHNTVSWYQQALGQGPQFIFQYYREEENGRGNFPPRFSGLQFPNYSSELNVNALELDDSALYLCASSSGGLKNTEAFFGQGTRLTVV.